This T cell receptor beta chain derives from a study of cytomegalovirus exposure and HLA in healthy donors. Study at large: Researchers found that about 84% of a few hundred genotyped donors fell within the Caucasian-associated ancestry cluster.

As to this clone: Its matching antigen is unknown.

Donors consisted of healthy bone marrow donors. Findings of the study overall: 164 TCR beta chains were listed as cytomegalovirus-associated. HLA allele associations emerged for 15,000 to 20,000 TCR beta sequences in a later analysis, at 0.05 false discovery rate.

PCR involved 60 Vbeta and 13 Jbeta primers. Using immunoSEQ multiplex PCR, the repertoire was profiled, and TCRdb retains in-frame clones only, with some absent. The sample carries 150,000 to 200,000 clones, about 86% recorded once. Sequencing was performed on PBMCs. The receptor was isolated from a woman between 18 and 29 years old in good health and CMV-seropositive.

CDR3 bases: TGTGCCAGCAGTCCAGGGGGTGTTTCAGATACGCAGTATTTT. It translates to CASSPGGVSDTQYF. This chain uses TRBV11-3 with TRBJ2-3; TRBD1 matches 7 bases. Germline trimming cut 6 bases from V and 4 bases from J; bases unmatched to any gene: 7. Germline V gene sequence: CDR1 SGHNT, CDR2 YENEEA. CDR3 length: 14 residues.